One sample yielded the 11 T cell receptor beta chains listed below, sequenced in a study of blood T cell repertoires in COVID-19. Libraries were prepared by immunoSEQ multiplex PCR; TCRdb keeps only in-frame clonotypes and omits some of them. The sample shows about 150,000 clones, approximately 86% of them seen only once. Sequencing used peripheral blood. These receptors were taken from a woman aged 70-85 years with acute or convalescent COVID-19.

The rearrangement joins TRBV14 to TRBJ1-4; D gene uncertain. V shed 2 bases and J shed 7 bases, with 5 bases lying between them. Per germline, CDR1 SGHDN and CDR2 FVKESK. The CDR3 has 12 amino acids. The CDR3 DNA reads as TGTGCCAGCAGCCAATATGTTGAAAAACTGTTTTTT. This translates into CASSQYVEKLFF.

As to this clone: A read error may account for a junction end that differs from germline. This rearrangement joins TRBV7-7 to TRBJ1-2; D is ambiguous. This CDR3 is 15 amino acids long. CDR1 and CDR2 (germline): SSHAT, FNYEAQ (reference sequence). CDR3 nucleotide sequence: TGTGCTAGCAGATCACCGGGATTTCCCTACTATGGCTACACCTTC. This gives the protein CASRSPGFPYYGYTF.

The J gene is TRBJ2-5, the V gene TRBV19; tentative D call: TRBD2 (5 bases). The CDR3 sequence is 15 residues long. Germline CDR1 and CDR2: LNHDA and SQIVND (reference sequence). V was clipped by 6 bases and J by 2 bases, with 16 bases between them. The CDR3 loop is CASSRGREIQETQYF. In DNA form, the CDR3 reads TGTGCCAGTAGCCGGGGTCGCGAGATACAAGAGACCCAGTACTTC.

The rearrangement joins TRBV7-2 to TRBJ1-5; D remains ambiguous. V was cut by 3 bases and J by 2 bases, with 5 bases left in between. The CDR3 totals 13 residues. Germline V lookup: CDR1 SGHTA, CDR2 FQGNSA. The CDR3 spells CASSFSGNQPQHF. The DNA for the CDR3 is TGTGCCAGCAGCTTTAGCGGCAATCAGCCCCAGCATTTT.

The chain links TRBV7-2 to TRBJ2-5, with 9 nucleotides matching TRBD2. Trimming removed 4 bases from V and 3 bases from J; junction bases left unmatched: 9. CDR1 is SGHTA and CDR2 is FQGNSA in the germline V gene. This CDR3 comprises 16 residues. The CDR3 sequence is CASSSGAGGPKETQYF. The CDR3 DNA reads as TGTGCCAGCAGCTCAGGGGCGGGGGGGCCGAAAGAGACCCAGTACTTC.

The rearrangement links TRBV27 to TRBJ2-1; 13 bases are a match to TRBD2. This CDR3 spans 17 amino acids. Trimming at V came to 4 bases and at J to 9 bases, leaving 12 bases not matched to a gene. The germline V gene has CDR1 MNHEY and CDR2 SMNVEV (reference sequence). The CDR3 is CASSSLVTSGGASEQFF. The CDR3 bases are TGTGCCAGCAGTTCACTCGTAACTAGCGGGGGGGCCAGTGAGCAGTTCTTC.

The rearrangement joins TRBV11-2 to TRBJ1-6; unclear D gene. Trimming pared 1 base from V and 8 bases from J, leaving 15 bases between. The CDR3 spans 16 residues. CDR1 SGHAT and CDR2 FQNNGV come from the germline V gene. In DNA, the CDR3 is TGTGCCAGCAGCTTAGCCCCAGGACTCCCGTATTCACCCCTCCACTTT. Translating gives CASSLAPGLPYSPLHF. Filled out from reference TRBV11-2 and TRBJ1-6, the complete variable domain reads EAGVAQSPRYKIIEKRQSVAFWCNPISGHATLYWYQQILGQGPKLLIQFQNNGVVDDSQLPKDRFSAERLKGVDSTLKIQPAKLEDSAVYLCASSLAPGLPYSPLHFGNGTRLTVT.

This sequence joins TRBV11-2 and TRBJ1-4, with TRBD1 matching over 10 bases. J was trimmed by 8 bases and V by 3 bases; bases with no gene match: 6. CDR3 size: 15 residues. Germline V CDR1 and CDR2: SGHAT, FQNNGV. The CDR3 region is CASSLGTGVGEKLFF. CDR3 DNA: TGTGCCAGCAGCTTGGGGACAGGGGTGGGAGAAAAACTGTTTTTT.

The V gene is TRBV3-1 (or the pseudogene TRBV3-2), the J gene TRBJ1-5; D is uncertain. CDR1 is LGHDT and CDR2 is YNNKEL in the germline V gene (reference sequence). V was clipped by 8 bases and J by 3 bases, with 14 bases between them. This CDR3 is 14 amino acids long. The CDR3 DNA follows: TGTGCCAGCTCCCACATGGGCTTCAATCAGCCCCAGCATTTT. This codes for CASSHMGFNQPQHF.

This clone was recorded only once. The rearrangement joins TRBV7-2 to TRBJ1-1; D is possibly TRBD1 (6 bases). V shed 3 bases and J shed 1 base, with 12 bases lying between them. The CDR3 spans 15 residues. CDR1 SGHTA and CDR2 FQGNSA come from the germline V gene. CDR3 protein: CASSFAGEGNTEAFF. The CDR3 nucleotides are TGTGCCAGCAGCTTCGCAGGGGAGGGGAACACTGAAGCTTTCTTT.

This chain uses TRBV28 with TRBJ2-5; 10 positions agree with TRBD2. The J segment lost 2 bases and the V segment lost 6 bases, leaving 9 bases of the junction unmatched. CDR1 MDHEN and CDR2 SYDVKM come from the germline V gene. The CDR3 contains 16 residues. The CDR3 DNA sequence: TGTGCCAGCAGGTTAGGACTAGCGGTGGGACAAGAGACCCAGTACTTC. Protein sequence: CASRLGLAVGQETQYF. Looking up the rest from reference TRBV28 and TRBJ2-5 gives the full variable domain: DVKVTQSSRYLVKRTGEKVFLECVQDMDHENMFWYRQDPGLGLRLIYFSYDVKMKEKGDIPEGYSVSREKKERFSLILESASTNQTSMYLCASRLGLAVGQETQYFGPGTRLLVL.